This paragraph reports one T cell receptor beta chain. Antigen specificity is unknown. Prepared libraries of TCR beta cDNA carried unique molecular identifiers. Each CDR3 protein gets one entry after TCRdb re-called the PCR reads with MiXCR. The table includes 820,000 or so distinct CDR3 sequences, 53% detected once. These data originate in a study of post-analysis software for immune sequencing data. General study results and limits: In patients, TRBV5-6, TRBV5-1 and TRBV20-1 belonged to four or five TRBV segments found more frequently than in controls. Batch-matched samples strongly co-clustered by F measure.

Looked up from germline, CDR1 is MNHEY and CDR2 is SVGEGT. V was trimmed by 8 bases and J by 5 bases, leaving 16 bases between them. This CDR3 contains 14 residues. The receptor was derived from a girl between 5 and 17 years old with multiple sclerosis. The V and J genes are TRBV6-2 or TRBV6-3 and TRBJ2-1; perhaps TRBD1 as D (5 bases). The sample comprised blood. CDR3 in DNA: TGTGCCAGCGGCCTACTCGACAGAGACAATGAGCAGTTCTTC. Translated, it gives CASGLLDRDNEQFF.